A single sample gave rise to the 9 T cell receptor beta chains below, sequenced in a study of T-cell reconstitution after alpha-beta-depleted transplantation in children. Unique molecular identifiers were built into the TCRbeta library. TCRdb re-analysed the PCR reads in MiXCR, keeping a single row per CDR3 protein. The sample has 150,000 to 250,000 distinct CDR3 sequences, 6.3% seen once. The sequencing used PBMCs, collected before TCRalphabeta/CD19-depleted stem cell transplant. The receptors were sampled from a girl under three years old with combined immunodeficiency, due to receive a stem cell transplant.

This clonotype was detected ten times or more. The rearrangement links TRBV6-2 or TRBV6-3 to TRBJ2-5; D gene ambiguous. The germline V and J ends were trimmed by 1 base and 5 bases, with 11 bases remaining between them. Germline CDR1 MNHEY, CDR2 SVGEGT. The CDR3 contains 14 residues. The CDR3 spells CASSYFHVGETQYF. The CDR3 nucleotides are TGTGCCAGCAGTTACTTTCACGTTGGGGAGACCCAGTACTTC.

This clonotype was counted at least ten times. The genes are TRBV21-1 and TRBJ1-2. TRBV21-1 is assigned pseudogene status. The CDR3 is 10 residues long. CDR3 protein: CASRASAEAF. The CDR3 bases are TGTGCCAGCAGAGCATCAGCAGAGGCCTTC.

In this sample, this clonotype turned up many times. The V and J genes are TRBV7-2 and TRBJ2-7; TRBD1 aligns across 7 bases. This CDR3 comprises 15 residues. Germline-derived CDR1 and CDR2 are SGHTA and FQGNSA. The junction had 4 bases not matched to a gene; V was cut back by 1 base and J by 1 base. The CDR3 DNA follows: TGTGCCAGCAGCTTAGTCAGGGGGTCATCCTACGAGCAGTACTTC. Translated: CASSLVRGSSYEQYF.

This clonotype was seen at least ten times. The chain carries TRBV7-6 and TRBJ2-1; 8 bases map to TRBD1. The CDR3 is 17 residues long. V lost 2 bases to trimming and J lost 5 bases; unmatched junction nucleotides: 11. Germline-derived CDR1 and CDR2 are SGHVS and FNYEAQ. The CDR3 bases are TGTGCCAGCAGCTTATACGCGGGACAGGTTATTCACAATGAGCAGTTCTTC. The encoded protein is CASSLYAGQVIHNEQFF.

This clonotype was seen repeatedly, ten times or more. The chain employs TRBV7-2 and TRBJ2-2; the match to TRBD2 covers 12 bases. Looked up from germline, CDR1 is SGHTA and CDR2 is FQGNSA. V was clipped by 6 bases and J by 9 bases; unmatched bases: 14. The CDR3 consists of 17 residues. The CDR3 sequence is CASRASGGVLFDRELFF. The CDR3 DNA is TGTGCCAGCAGAGCTAGCGGGGGGGTGCTTTTTGATCGGGAGCTGTTTTTT.

The rearrangement uses TRBV7-9 and TRBJ2-7; 7 nucleotides agree with TRBD2. The J segment lost 7 bases and the V segment lost 5 bases, leaving 17 bases of the junction unmatched. The germline V gene has CDR1 SEHNR and CDR2 FQNEAQ (reference sequence). The CDR3 has 16 amino acids. The CDR3 coding sequence is TGTGCCAGCAGCCCCCCCTTAGCGGGCCCCTCGAGGGAGCAGTACTTC. It is translated as CASSPPLAGPSREQYF.

This clonotype was observed at least ten times. The DNA of the CDR3 is TGTGCCAGCAGCTTAGTACCATCCAGAAACAATGAGCAGTTCTTC. Its translation: CASSLVPSRNNEQFF. The genes are TRBV11-1 and TRBJ2-1; no reliable D call. V lost 1 base to trimming and J lost 5 bases, with 12 bases between them. Germline V CDR1 and CDR2: SGHAT, FQDESV (reference sequence). The length of the CDR3 is 15 residues.

The V and J genes are TRBV12-3 or TRBV12-4 and TRBJ2-7; D is perhaps TRBD1 or TRBD2 (7 bases each). This CDR3 region has 18 residues. V lost 3 bases and J 0 bases, leaving 21 bases between the germline ends. The CDR3 DNA reads as TGTGCCAGCAGTTTCCCTAAAAGGACAGGCGGGAGCTCCTACGAGCAGTACTTC. This codes for CASSFPKRTGGSSYEQYF.

This clonotype was observed at least ten times. As DNA, the CDR3 is TGCAGTGCTAGAGATGGAGTCCCTGAGCAGTTCTTC. It is translated as CSARDGVPEQFF. The chain employs TRBV20-1 and TRBJ2-1; D uncertain. The length of the CDR3 is 12 residues. Per germline, CDR1 DFQATT and CDR2 SNEGSKA (reference sequence). V shed 0 bases and J shed 9 bases, with 9 bases lying between them.